The 21 T cell receptor beta chains presented below share a single source sample, sequenced in a study of molecular identifiers for immune sequencing clone quantification (dated by TCRdb to 2016 to 2018). Receptors were amplified or captured by PCR. Sequencing used a NextSeq 500. TCRdb itself trimmed the public reads at Q25 with fastp, ran MiXCR and retained productive beta chains. Each entry is one CDR3 protein sequence, shown with its most common DNA and genes. The sample has over 550,000 distinct CDR3 sequences on record, 25% of them singletons. About 0.81% of the sample is in the top ten clones. The sequenced sample was naive CD8+ T cells from blood, with Jurkat cell RNA spiked in. The intended sense of this specimen's cell subset or site label: FACS-sorted CD8+CD4-CCR7+CD45RA+ naive T cells. Receptors originate from a human donor in good health. Some libraries in this study had Jurkat cell RNA spiked in.

This clonotype was observed a handful of times. The DNA of the CDR3 is TGTGCCAGCAGTGACCTGACTAGCGGGGCCTTTAGAGGCACAGATACGCAGTATTTT. Translating it yields CASSDLTSGAFRGTDTQYF. The rearrangement uses TRBV6-2 or TRBV6-3 and TRBJ2-3, with TRBD2 matching 11 bases. Germline CDR1 MNHEY, CDR2 SVGEGT. This CDR3 has 19 amino acids. With V trimmed by 5 bases and J by 1 base, 14 bases remained unmatched.

A remark on this clonotype: The junction shows a germline mismatch at one end, possibly a read error. This chain links TRBV27 with TRBJ1-6, with D possibly TRBD1 on 6 matching bases. Looked up from germline, CDR1 is MNHEY and CDR2 is SMNVEV (reference sequence). CDR3 length: 16 amino acids. The chain's CDR3 is CASRLSAGAFNSPPHF. As DNA, the CDR3 is TGTGCCAGCCGTCTATCGGCAGGGGCGTTTAATTCACCCCCCCACTTT.

This clonotype was observed a handful of times. J is TRBJ2-7 and V is TRBV28; the D is unclear. The V gene lost 7 bases and the J gene lost 0 bases, with 10 bases spanning the gap. Germline assignment: CDR1 MDHEN and CDR2 SYDVKM. This CDR3 has 13 amino acids. The chain's CDR3 is CASMVGSSYEQYF. The DNA for the CDR3 is TGTGCCAGCATGGTGGGAAGCTCCTACGAGCAGTACTTC. Full variable domain (rest looked up from reference TRBV28 and TRBJ2-7): DVKVTQSSRYLVKRTGEKVFLECVQDMDHENMFWYRQDPGLGLRLIYFSYDVKMKEKGDIPEGYSVSREKKERFSLILESASTNQTSMYLCASMVGSSYEQYFGPGTRLTVT.

This clonotype occurred a few times. The chain uses TRBV27 and TRBJ2-7, with TRBD2 matching over 9 bases. This CDR3 contains 15 residues. The germline CDR1 and CDR2 sequences are MNHEY and SMNVEV (reference sequence). V shed 0 bases and J 5 bases; nucleotides not matched to a gene: 5. The CDR3 DNA is TGTGCCAGCAGTTTATCGAGTAGCGGGAGTCACGAGCAGTACTTC. Its protein is CASSLSSSGSHEQYF.

This chain links TRBV3-1 with TRBJ2-5; D perhaps matches TRBD2 (5 bases). In germline, CDR1 is LGHDT, CDR2 YNNKEL (reference sequence). The CDR3 consists of 16 residues. Trimming stripped 0 bases from V and 4 bases from J, with 15 bases between. Here the CDR3 DNA reads TGTGCCAGCAGCCAAGATATGGACTGGACCGGAGAGACCCAGTACTTC. Its translation: CASSQDMDWTGETQYF.

The sample holds many counts of this clonotype. The rearrangement uses TRBV4-3 and TRBJ2-3; TRBD2 matches 7 bases. The V segment lost 0 bases and the J segment 8 bases; nucleotides outside the gene matches: 11. CDR3 size: 16 residues. CDR1 is LGHNA, CDR2 YSLEER, per germline. As DNA, the CDR3 is TGCGCCAGCAGCCAAGATAGGAGCGGGGCCACGGGTACGCAGTATTTT. Translation: CASSQDRSGATGTQYF.

In this sample, this clonotype turned up many times. The rearrangement links TRBV9 to TRBJ2-7; D gene unclear. The germline V gene encodes CDR1 SGDLS and CDR2 YYNGEE. V was trimmed by 0 bases and J by 1 base, leaving 8 bases between them. The CDR3 loop spans 14 amino acids. CDR3 DNA: TGTGCCAGCAGCGTAGGGTTTAGTTCCTACGAGCAGTACTTC. It yields the protein CASSVGFSSYEQYF.

This chain uses TRBV27 with TRBJ1-5; tentatively, D is TRBD1 (5 bases). Between the trimmed V and J ends, which lost 5 bases and 4 bases, there was a span of 12 bases. The CDR3 is 14 amino acids. Germline assignment: CDR1 MNHEY and CDR2 SMNVEV (reference sequence). In nucleotides, the CDR3 is TGTGCCAGCAGTAACAGGAGCCTAAATCAGCCCCAGCATTTT. Translation: CASSNRSLNQPQHF.

This clonotype was detected many times. The chain recombines TRBV7-2 with TRBJ2-1, with D possibly TRBD2 on 7 matching bases. With 2 bases removed from V and 0 bases from J, the gap between germline ends came to 14 bases. Germline V gene sequence: CDR1 SGHTA, CDR2 FQGNSA. The CDR3 is 17 residues long. The CDR3 loop is CASSLLAGASSYNEQFF. Written as DNA, the CDR3 is TGTGCCAGCAGCTTACTGGCGGGGGCGAGCTCCTACAATGAGCAGTTCTTC.

As regards this clonotype: A clone one base away is much larger, so this may be a read error. The V and J genes are TRBV19 and TRBJ2-2, with D maybe TRBD2 (5 bases). The CDR3 is made up of 15 amino acids. CDR1 is LNHDA and CDR2 is SQIVND in the germline V gene (reference sequence). The CDR3 nucleotides read TGTGCCAGTACCTTAGCGAACACGAACACCGGGGAGCTGCTTTTT. Its protein product is CASTLANTNTGELLF.

This clonotype was observed many times. The chain uses TRBV12-3 or TRBV12-4 and TRBJ2-3, with 8 bases lining up with TRBD2. With 4 bases clipped from V and 4 bases from J, the junction kept 4 bases outside the gene matches. There are 14 residues in the CDR3. This CDR3 reads CASSSGGLADTQYF. The CDR3 DNA reads TGTGCCAGCAGTTCGGGGGGGTTGGCAGATACGCAGTATTTT.

Points on this clonotype: A read error may explain this, as a much larger clone is one base away. The chain is built from TRBV4-1 and TRBJ1-5; D call uncertain. CDR1 and CDR2 from the germline V gene are MGHRA and YSYEKL. The CDR3 covers 18 residues. CDR3 DNA sequence: TGCGCCAGCAGCCAATCGCTGGGTCGGACGCTATTCAATCAGCCCCAGCGTTTT. Its protein product is CASSQSLGRTLFNQPQRF.

Many counts were recorded for this clonotype. The rearrangement joins TRBV5-1 to TRBJ1-1, with 8 bases lining up with TRBD1. The CDR3 length is 14 residues. Germline V gene data show CDR1 as SGHRS and CDR2 as YFSETQ. V lost 3 bases to trimming and J lost 4 bases; unmatched junction nucleotides: 5. CDR3 sequence reads: CASSSGQGGTEAFF. For the CDR3, the DNA is TGCGCCAGCAGCTCCGGACAGGGCGGCACTGAAGCTTTCTTT.

The table lists this clonotype with a few counts. The J gene is TRBJ2-7, the V gene TRBV20-1; D remains ambiguous. Germline values: CDR1 DFQATT, CDR2 SNEGSKA (reference sequence). The V end lost 3 bases, the J end lost 1 base, and 19 bases lay between the germline ends. The CDR3 length is 16 residues. The DNA of the CDR3 is TGCAGTGCTAGGGTCCCAGCAGGCGGCAGGTCCTACGAGCAGTACTTC. Its translation is CSARVPAGGRSYEQYF.

This clonotype was seen ten or more times. The V call is TRBV7-6, the J call TRBJ2-3, with D tentatively TRBD2 (6 bases). CDR3 length: 15 residues. V was shortened by 3 bases and J by 0 bases, with 10 bases between the two germline ends. CDR1 is SGHVS and CDR2 is FNYEAQ in the germline V gene. The DNA of the CDR3 is TGTGCCAGCAGCTTGGGGCGGGGTAGCACAGATACGCAGTATTTT. Protein sequence: CASSLGRGSTDTQYF.

This clonotype was seen only a few times. This sequence joins TRBV27 and TRBJ2-3; D is uncertain. From germline, CDR1 is MNHEY and CDR2 SMNVEV (reference sequence). This CDR3 spans 12 amino acids. Deletions cut 5 bases from V and 6 bases from J, with 9 bases between. The CDR3 spells CASSPQSDTQYF. CDR3 DNA: TGTGCCAGCAGTCCTCAGTCGGATACGCAGTATTTT.

This clonotype was counted ten times or more. The chain uses TRBV12-3 or TRBV12-4 and TRBJ2-1; 10 bases agree with TRBD1. The CDR3 covers 15 residues. V gave up 6 bases and J gave up 8 bases; unmatched junction bases: 10. The chain's CDR3 is CASRPRQGAFDEQFF. CDR3 nucleotide sequence: TGTGCCAGCAGACCTAGACAGGGGGCGTTCGATGAGCAGTTCTTC.

This clonotype came up many times. The V call is TRBV6-5, the J call TRBJ2-1; weak D call: TRBD1 (5 bases). V was pared by 5 bases and J by 10 bases, with 15 bases between. The length of the CDR3 is 13 residues. CDR1 and CDR2 from the germline V gene are MNHEY and SVGAGI. The CDR3, as DNA: TGTGCCAGCAGTCTTCCAGACTCAGGGGAGCAGTTCTTC. This encodes CASSLPDSGEQFF.

Concerning this clonotype: A junction boundary mismatches the germline segment, possibly from a read error. The rearrangement joins TRBV27 to TRBJ2-7, with 9 positions matching TRBD1. The CDR3 length is 12 residues. The germline V gene has CDR1 MNHEY and CDR2 SMNVEV (reference sequence). The CDR3 here is CACRDREDEQYF. The CDR3, as DNA: TGTGCCTGCAGGGACAGGGAAGACGAGCAGTACTTC.

A note on this clonotype: Its ends do not fully match the called genes, so a read error is possible. This chain connects TRBV11-2 to TRBJ2-5, with TRBD2 matching over 8 bases. The CDR3 loop spans 16 amino acids. Germline lookup yields CDR1 SGHAT and CDR2 FQNNGV. The CDR3 reads CAGSLVMGGLAETQYF. The DNA of the CDR3 is TGTGCCGGCAGCTTAGTAATGGGTGGACTAGCAGAGACCCAGTACTTC.

This clonotype has at least ten counts. V gene TRBV27 combines with J gene TRBJ2-2; D unresolved. The length of the CDR3 is 14 residues. V lost 8 bases and J 0 bases, leaving 10 bases between the germline ends. Per germline, CDR1 MNHEY and CDR2 SMNVEV (reference sequence). The CDR3 DNA is TGTGCCAGCTCGTCCCTAGCGAACACCGGGGAGCTGTTTTTT. Protein product: CASSSLANTGELFF.